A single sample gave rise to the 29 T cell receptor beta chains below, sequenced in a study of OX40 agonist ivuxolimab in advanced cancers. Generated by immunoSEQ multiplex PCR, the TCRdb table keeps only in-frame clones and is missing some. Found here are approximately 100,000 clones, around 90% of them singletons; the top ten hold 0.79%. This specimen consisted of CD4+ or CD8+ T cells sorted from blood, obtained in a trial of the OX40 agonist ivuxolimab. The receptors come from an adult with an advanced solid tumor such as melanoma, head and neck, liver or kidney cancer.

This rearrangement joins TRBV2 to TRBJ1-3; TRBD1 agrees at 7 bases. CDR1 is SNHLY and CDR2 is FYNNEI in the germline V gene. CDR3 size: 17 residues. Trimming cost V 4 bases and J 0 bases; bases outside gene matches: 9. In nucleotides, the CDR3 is TGTGCCAGCAGTGCCAGACAGGGCCCCATCTCTGGAAACACCATATATTTT. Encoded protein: CASSARQGPISGNTIYF.

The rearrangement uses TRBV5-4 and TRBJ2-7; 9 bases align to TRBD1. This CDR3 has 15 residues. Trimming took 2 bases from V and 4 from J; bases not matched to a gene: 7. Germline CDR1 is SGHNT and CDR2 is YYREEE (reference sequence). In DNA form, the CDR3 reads TGTGCCAGCAGCTTCCCGGGACAGGGTCTTTACGAGCAGTACTTC. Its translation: CASSFPGQGLYEQYF.

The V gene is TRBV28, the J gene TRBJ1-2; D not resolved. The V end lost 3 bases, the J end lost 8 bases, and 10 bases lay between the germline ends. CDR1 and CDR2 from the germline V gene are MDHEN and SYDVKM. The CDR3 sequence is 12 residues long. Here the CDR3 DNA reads TGTGCCAGCAGTTTGGAGACATCCGGCTACACCTTC. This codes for CASSLETSGYTF.

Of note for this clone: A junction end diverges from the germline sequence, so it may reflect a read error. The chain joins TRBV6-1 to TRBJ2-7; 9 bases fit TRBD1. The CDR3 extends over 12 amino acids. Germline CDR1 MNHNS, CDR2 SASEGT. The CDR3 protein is CASSEVDRGLFF. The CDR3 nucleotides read TGTGCCAGCAGTGAAGTGGACAGGGGCCTTTTCTTC.

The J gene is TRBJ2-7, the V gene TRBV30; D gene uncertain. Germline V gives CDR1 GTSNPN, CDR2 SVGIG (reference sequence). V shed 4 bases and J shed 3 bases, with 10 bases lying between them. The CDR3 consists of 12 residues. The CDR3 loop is CAWKVLSYEQYF. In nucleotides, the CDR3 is TGTGCCTGGAAGGTTCTGAGCTACGAGCAGTACTTC.

CDR3 coding DNA: TGTGCCAGTACTTATTACAATGAGCAGTTCTTC. This translates into CASTYYNEQFF. The V call is TRBV19, the J call TRBJ2-1; D remains ambiguous. Germline V CDR1 and CDR2: LNHDA, SQIVND (reference sequence). This CDR3 is 11 amino acids long. V shed 7 bases and J shed 4 bases, with 5 bases lying between them.

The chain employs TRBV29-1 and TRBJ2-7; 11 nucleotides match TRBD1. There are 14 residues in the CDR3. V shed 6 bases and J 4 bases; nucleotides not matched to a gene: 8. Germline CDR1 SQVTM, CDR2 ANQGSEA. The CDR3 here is CSVLKGQGAYEQYF. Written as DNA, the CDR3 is TGCAGCGTCCTGAAAGGACAGGGGGCGTACGAGCAGTACTTC.

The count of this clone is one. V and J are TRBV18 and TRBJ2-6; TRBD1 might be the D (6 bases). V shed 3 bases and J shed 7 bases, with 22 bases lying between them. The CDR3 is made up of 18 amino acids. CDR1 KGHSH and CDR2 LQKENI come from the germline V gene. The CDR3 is CASSPAQGGTLGANVLTF. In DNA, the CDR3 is TGTGCCAGCTCACCGGCACAGGGCGGTACTCTGGGAGCCAACGTCCTGACTTTC.

The chain's CDR3 is CASSLVGAHFVNQPQHF. For the CDR3, the DNA is TGTGCCAGCAGTTTGGTAGGGGCCCATTTTGTTAATCAGCCCCAGCATTTT. The rearrangement uses TRBV28 and TRBJ1-5, with a weak D call TRBD1 (5 bases). This CDR3 region has 17 residues. Germline CDR1 is MDHEN and CDR2 is SYDVKM. Trimming stripped 3 bases from V and 4 bases from J, with 19 bases between.

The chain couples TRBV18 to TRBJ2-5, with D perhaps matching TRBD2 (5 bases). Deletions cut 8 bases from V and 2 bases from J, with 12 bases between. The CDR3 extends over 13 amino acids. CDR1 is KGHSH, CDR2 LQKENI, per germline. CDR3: CASEGGLQETQYF. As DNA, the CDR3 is TGTGCCAGCGAGGGTGGGTTACAAGAGACCCAGTACTTC.

CDR3 protein: CASSYSLVGLGEPQHF. CDR3 coding DNA: TGTGCCAGCAGTTACTCATTAGTAGGTCTCGGAGAGCCCCAGCATTTT. The V call is TRBV6-5, the J call TRBJ1-5; no clear D gene. Deletions cut 0 bases from V and 8 bases from J, with 17 bases between. This CDR3 is 16 amino acids long. CDR1 and CDR2 (germline): MNHEY, SVGAGI.

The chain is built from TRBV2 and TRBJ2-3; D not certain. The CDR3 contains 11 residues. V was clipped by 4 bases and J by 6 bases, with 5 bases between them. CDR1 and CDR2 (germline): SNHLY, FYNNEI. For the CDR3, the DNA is TGTGCCAGCAGTGTTGGCGATACGCAGTATTTT. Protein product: CASSVGDTQYF.

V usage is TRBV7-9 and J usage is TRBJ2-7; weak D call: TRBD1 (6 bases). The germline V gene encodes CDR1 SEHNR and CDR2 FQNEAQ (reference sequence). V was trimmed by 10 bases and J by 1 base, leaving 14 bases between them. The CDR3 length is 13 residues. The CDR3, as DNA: TGTGCCACCTCACCGACAGGTTCCTACGAGCAGTACTTC. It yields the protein CATSPTGSYEQYF. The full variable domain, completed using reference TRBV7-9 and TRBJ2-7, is DTGVSQNPRHKITKRGQNVTFRCDPISEHNRLYWYRQTLGQGPEFLTYFQNEAQLEKSRLLSDRFSAERPKGSFSTLEIQRTEQGDSAMYLCATSPTGSYEQYFGPGTRLTVT.

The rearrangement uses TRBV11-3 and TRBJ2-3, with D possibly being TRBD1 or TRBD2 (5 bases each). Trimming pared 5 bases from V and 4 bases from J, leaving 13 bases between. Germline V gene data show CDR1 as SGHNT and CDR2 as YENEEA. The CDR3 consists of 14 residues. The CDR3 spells CASSQTGTADTQYF. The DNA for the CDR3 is TGTGCCAGCAGCCAGACGGGGACGGCAGATACGCAGTATTTT.

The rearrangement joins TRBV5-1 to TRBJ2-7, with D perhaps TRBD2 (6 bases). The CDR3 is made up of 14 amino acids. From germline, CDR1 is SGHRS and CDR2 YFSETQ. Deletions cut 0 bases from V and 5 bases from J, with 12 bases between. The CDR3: CASSLGGELHEQYF. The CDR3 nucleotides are TGCGCCAGCAGCTTGGGCGGGGAATTACACGAGCAGTACTTC. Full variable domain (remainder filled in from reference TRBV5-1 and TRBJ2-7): KAGVTQTPRYLIKTRGQQVTLSCSPISGHRSVSWYQQTPGQGLQFLFEYFSETQRNKGNFPGRFSGRQFSNSRSEMNVSTLELGDSALYLCASSLGGELHEQYFGPGTRLTVT.

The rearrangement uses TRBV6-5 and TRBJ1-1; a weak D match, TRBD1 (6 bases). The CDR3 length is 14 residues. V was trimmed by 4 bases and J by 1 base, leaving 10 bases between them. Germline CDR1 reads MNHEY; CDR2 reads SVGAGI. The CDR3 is CASSSGAGNTEAFF. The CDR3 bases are TGTGCCAGCAGTTCAGGGGCAGGGAACACTGAAGCTTTCTTT.

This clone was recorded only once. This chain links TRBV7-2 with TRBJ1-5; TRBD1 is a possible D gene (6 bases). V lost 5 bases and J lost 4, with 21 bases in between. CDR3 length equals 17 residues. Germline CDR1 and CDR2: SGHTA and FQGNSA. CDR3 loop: CASSLMGGAGGNQPQHF. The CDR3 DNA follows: TGTGCCAGCAGCCTAATGGGGGGCGCGGGTGGAAATCAGCCCCAGCATTTT.

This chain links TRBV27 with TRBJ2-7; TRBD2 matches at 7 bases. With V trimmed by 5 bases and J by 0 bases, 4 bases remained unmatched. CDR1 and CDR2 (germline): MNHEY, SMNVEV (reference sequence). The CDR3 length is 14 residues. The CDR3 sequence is CASSRSGFSYEQYF. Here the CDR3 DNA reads TGTGCCAGCAGTCGTAGCGGGTTCTCCTACGAGCAGTACTTC.

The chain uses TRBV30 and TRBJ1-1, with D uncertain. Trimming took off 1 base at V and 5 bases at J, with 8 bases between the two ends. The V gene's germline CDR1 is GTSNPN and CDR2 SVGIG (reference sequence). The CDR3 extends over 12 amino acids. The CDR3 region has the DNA TGTGCCTGGAGTGGGGCGGGTACTGAAGCTTTCTTT. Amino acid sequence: CAWSGAGTEAFF.

The CDR3 DNA is TGTGCCAGCAGTTTCTCCACAGGGGGCGGGGGTCAGCCCCAGCATTTT. Protein: CASSFSTGGGGQPQHF. This rearrangement joins TRBV28 to TRBJ1-5, with 9 bases matching TRBD1. Per germline, CDR1 MDHEN and CDR2 SYDVKM. This CDR3 is built from 16 residues. With 3 bases clipped from V and 6 bases from J, the junction kept 9 bases outside the gene matches.

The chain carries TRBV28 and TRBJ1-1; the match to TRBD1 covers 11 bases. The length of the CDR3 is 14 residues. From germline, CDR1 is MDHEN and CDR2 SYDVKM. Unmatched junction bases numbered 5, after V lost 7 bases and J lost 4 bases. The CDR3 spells CASTSGQGGTEAFF. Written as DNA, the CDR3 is TGTGCCAGCACCTCGGGACAGGGGGGCACTGAAGCTTTCTTT.

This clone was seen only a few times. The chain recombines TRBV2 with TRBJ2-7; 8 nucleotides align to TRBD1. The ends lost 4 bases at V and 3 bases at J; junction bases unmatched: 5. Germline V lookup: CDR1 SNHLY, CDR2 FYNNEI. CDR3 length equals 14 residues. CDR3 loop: CASSGQGFNYEQYF. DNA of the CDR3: TGTGCCAGCAGTGGACAGGGGTTTAACTACGAGCAGTACTTC.

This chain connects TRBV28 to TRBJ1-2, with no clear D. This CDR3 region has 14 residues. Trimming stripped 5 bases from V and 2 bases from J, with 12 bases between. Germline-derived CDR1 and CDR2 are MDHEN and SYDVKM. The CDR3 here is CASSPLLRNYGYTF. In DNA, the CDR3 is TGTGCCAGCAGTCCCCTATTAAGGAACTATGGCTACACCTTC.

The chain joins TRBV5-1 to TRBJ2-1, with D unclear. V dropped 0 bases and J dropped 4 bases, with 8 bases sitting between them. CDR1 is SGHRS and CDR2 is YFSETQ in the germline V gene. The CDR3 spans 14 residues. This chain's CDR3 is CASSLDLGYNEQFF. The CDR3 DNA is TGCGCCAGCAGCTTGGATTTAGGGTACAATGAGCAGTTCTTC.

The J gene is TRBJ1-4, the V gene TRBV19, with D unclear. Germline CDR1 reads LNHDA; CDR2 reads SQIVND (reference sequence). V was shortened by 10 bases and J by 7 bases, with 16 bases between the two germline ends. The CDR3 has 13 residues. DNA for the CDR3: TGTGCCACGTGGCGGGTAGGAGCTGAAAAACTGTTTTTT. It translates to CATWRVGAEKLFF.

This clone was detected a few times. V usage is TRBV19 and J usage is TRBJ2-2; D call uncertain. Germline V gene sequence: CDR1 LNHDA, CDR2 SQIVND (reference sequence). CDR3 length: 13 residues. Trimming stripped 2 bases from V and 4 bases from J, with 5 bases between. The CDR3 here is CASSIRGTGELFF. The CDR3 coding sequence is TGTGCCAGTAGTATACGAGGCACCGGGGAGCTGTTTTTT.

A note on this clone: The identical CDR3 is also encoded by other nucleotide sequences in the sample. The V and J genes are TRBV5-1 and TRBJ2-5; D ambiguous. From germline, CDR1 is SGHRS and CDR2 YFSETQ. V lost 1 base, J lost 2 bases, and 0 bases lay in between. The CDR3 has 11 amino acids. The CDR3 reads CASSLQETQYF. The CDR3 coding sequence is TGCGCCAGCAGCTTGCAAGAGACCCAGTACTTC.

The CDR3 nucleotides read TGTGCCAGCAGTGGGGGTGGTTCCTCCTACGAGCAGTACTTC. Protein product: CASSGGGSSYEQYF. V is TRBV27 and J is TRBJ2-7, with D possibly being TRBD1 or TRBD2 (5 bases each). Germline lookup yields CDR1 MNHEY and CDR2 SMNVEV (reference sequence). The V end was cut by 5 bases, the J end by 0 bases, with 11 bases between. The CDR3 is 14 residues long.

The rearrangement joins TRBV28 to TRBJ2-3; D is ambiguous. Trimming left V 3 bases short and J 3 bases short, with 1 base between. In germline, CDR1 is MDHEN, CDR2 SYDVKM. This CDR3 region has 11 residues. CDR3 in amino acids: CASSLTDTQYF. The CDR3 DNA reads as TGTGCCAGCAGTTTGACAGATACGCAGTATTTT.